The rows below give T cell receptor beta chains drawn from one sample of a study of T-cell reconstitution after alpha-beta-depleted transplantation in children. From the PCR reads, TCRdb called clonotypes with MiXCR, one entry per CDR3 protein. The sample yields around 480,000 distinct CDR3 sequences, over 25% seen once. The input for sequencing was PBMCs from the stem cell graft donor, taken from the stem cell graft. These receptors were collected from a human donor who donated a stem cell graft to a child with aplastic anemia. The CDR3 runs from the conserved cysteine through the conserved F or W. D genes are given only for firm matches. The size entry is marked missing in some rows and otherwise reads once, few, many or a size class.

clone_size d_call j_call v_call cdr3_nt cdr3_aa
few TRBD1 TRBJ1-5 TRBV12-3/TRBV12-4 TGTGCCAGCAGAGGGACAGGAGTCGGGGCCCAGCATTTT CASRGTGVGAQHF
NA NA TRBJ1-1 TRBV5-1 TGCGCCAGCAGCCGCGGACAGCCGCAGGCCACTGAAGCTTTCTTT CASSRGQPQATEAFF
NA NA TRBJ1-5 TRBV18 TGTGCCAGCTCACCTCAGTCGGACCGCAATCAGCCCCAGCATTTT CASSPQSDRNQPQHF
NA TRBD2 TRBJ2-5 TRBV7-2 TGTGCCAGCAGCATACTAGCGGGAGGGCCCGGGACCCAGTACTTC CASSILAGGPGTQYF
few NA TRBJ2-1 TRBV7-2 TGTGCCAGCAGCCTAGTTGGGCCACAGCAGTTCTTC CASSLVGPQQFF
NA NA TRBJ2-7 TRBV12-3/TRBV12-4 TGTGCCAGCAGCCCCGGACAGCTTCACTACGAGCAGTACTTC CASSPGQLHYEQYF
NA NA TRBJ2-1 TRBV28 TGTGCCAGCACGCTAGAGGGGGGGGTAATTTACAATGAGCAGTTCTTC CASTLEGGVIYNEQFF
NA TRBD1 TRBJ1-5 TRBV25-1 TGTGCCAGCAGTCCTGGACAGGGAGTAATGCAGCCCCAGCATTTT CASSPGQGVMQPQHF
NA TRBD1 TRBJ2-3 TRBV5-6 TGTGCCAGCAGCGCTACAGGGGGTTCCACAGATACGCAGTATTTT CASSATGGSTDTQYF
few TRBD1 TRBJ1-5 TRBV12-3/TRBV12-4 TGTGCCAGCAGTTTTCAGGGGGCGGGTCAGCCCCAGCATTTT CASSFQGAGQPQHF
NA NA TRBJ2-1 TRBV6-5 TGTGCCAGCAGTTACTCTAATGGCGTTGTCTCCTACAATGAGCAGTTCTTC CASSYSNGVVSYNEQFF
NA NA TRBJ2-3 TRBV20-1 TGCAGTGCTAGCGTCAGGGCAAGCACAGATACGCAGTATTTT CSASVRASTDTQYF
NA NA TRBJ2-1 TRBV18 TGTGCCAGCTCGCCTATCGGGAACTCGGTACGAAGTGAGCAGTTCTTC CASSPIGNSVRSEQFF
NA TRBD1 TRBJ2-5 TRBV11-1 TGTGCCAGCTACCCCTCGCCCCGGGACAGGGTGTTGCGGGAGACCCAGTACTTC CASYPSPRDRVLRETQYF
NA NA TRBJ2-2 TRBV11-2 TGTGCCAGCAGCTTAGAGGCCCGCGGCGTGGGGGGCGGGGAGCTGTTTTTT CASSLEARGVGGGELFF
once TRBD1 TRBJ1-1 TRBV6-2/TRBV6-3 TGTGCCAGCAGTCCGGGACAGGGAAGGGTCTTGAACACTGAAGCTTTCTTT CASSPGQGRVLNTEAFF
NA NA TRBJ1-1 TRBV5-5 TGTGCCAGCAGCTTGGAGGAAAGGTTATATATGAACACTGAAGCTTTCTTT CASSLEERLYMNTEAFF
NA TRBD1 TRBJ2-7 TRBV7-3 TGTGCCAGCAGCTGGGGGGCAGGGGGCGAGTACGAGCAGTACTTC CASSWGAGGEYEQYF
few NA TRBJ1-3 TRBV7-8 TGTGCCAGCAGCTTAGGCGTAAACACCATATATTTT CASSLGVNTIYF
few NA TRBJ2-7 TRBV29-1 TGCAGCGTTGCGGGACGATACTACGAGCAGTACTTC CSVAGRYYEQYF
few NA TRBJ1-3 TRBV7-8 TGTGCCAGCAGCTTTCTGACCATTGGAGGACATATCATGACCTCTGGAAACACCATATATTTT CASSFLTIGGHIMTSGNTIYF
NA TRBD2 TRBJ2-1 TRBV7-2 TGTGCCAGCAGCTCCCAGTTATTCGCGGGGGACAATGAGCAGTTCTTC CASSSQLFAGDNEQFF
few TRBD1 TRBJ1-3 TRBV6-1 TGTGCCACCAGGGAACAGGGGTATGGAAACACCATATATTTT CATREQGYGNTIYF
NA TRBD1 TRBJ2-1 TRBV29-1 TGCAGCGGTGCACCGACAGGGCCTCTTTACAATGAGCAGTTCTTC CSGAPTGPLYNEQFF
NA TRBD2 TRBJ2-1 TRBV9 TGTGCCAGCAGCGTTAAAGCGGGAGCCCCTGTAGGTGAGCAGTTCTTC CASSVKAGAPVGEQFF
few NA TRBJ2-2 TRBV12-3/TRBV12-4 TGTGCCAGCACGCCCTGGGCCGGGGAGCTGTTTTTT CASTPWAGELFF
NA NA TRBJ1-5 TRBV4-3 TGCGCCAGCAGCCTTACCCTCATCCGTCAGCCCCAGCATTTT CASSLTLIRQPQHF
few NA TRBJ1-2 TRBV28 TGTGCCAGCAGTTTATTGCGGGGTTCCCGCTATGGCTACACCTTC CASSLLRGSRYGYTF
NA NA TRBJ2-1 TRBV18 TGTGCCAGCTCATACTTAACCAATGAGCAGTTCTTC CASSYLTNEQFF
NA TRBD2 TRBJ2-3 TRBV9 TGTGCCAGCAGCGTCCCCGGGACTACCGAACTAAACACAGATACGCAGTATTTT CASSVPGTTELNTDTQYF
NA NA TRBJ2-7 TRBV6-5 TGTGCCAGCAGTTACTCGATAGGCTACTACGAGCAGTACTTC CASSYSIGYYEQYF
few NA TRBJ1-1 TRBV12-3/TRBV12-4 TGTGCCAGCAGGGTAATGACTGAAGCTTTCTTT CASRVMTEAFF
few NA TRBJ1-1 TRBV20-1 TGCAGTGCTAGAGATCCGTTAGGTCAGAACACTGAAGCTTTCTTT CSARDPLGQNTEAFF
NA NA TRBJ2-3 TRBV18 TGTGCCAGCTCACCAGTAACACTCACAGATACGCAGTATTTT CASSPVTLTDTQYF
NA NA TRBJ2-2 TRBV28 TGTGCCAGCAGTTTAGCCAGCGCAGCGACCGGGGAGCTGTTTTTT CASSLASAATGELFF
few TRBD2 TRBJ2-1 TRBV20-1 TGCAGTGCTATGGCGGGAGGGCTGGGCGATGAGCAGTTCTTC CSAMAGGLGDEQFF
NA TRBD1 TRBJ2-2 TRBV20-1 TGCAGTGTTCAGGGGGCCGGGAGCACCGGGGAGCTGTTTTTT CSVQGAGSTGELFF
few TRBD1 TRBJ1-1 TRBV4-1 TGCGCCAGCAGCCAAGAATCAGGGGGGATGAACACTGAAGCTTTCTTT CASSQESGGMNTEAFF
few TRBD1 TRBJ1-1 TRBV6-5 TGTGCCAGCAGTCACGAAGCCGGGACAGGGGCTTTCTTT CASSHEAGTGAFF
NA TRBD1 TRBJ1-4 TRBV7-8 TGTGCCAGCAGCTTGCCAGGGACAGGGGACAGAAAACTGTTTTTT CASSLPGTGDRKLFF
NA TRBD1 TRBJ1-3 TRBV5-1 TGCGCCAGCAGCTTGTATCCAGGGGGCGCGGACACCATATATTTT CASSLYPGGADTIYF
few NA TRBJ2-1 TRBV6-5 TGTGCCAGCAGTGCGTCCAATGAGCAGTTCTTC CASSASNEQFF
few NA TRBJ2-7 TRBV6-5 TGTGCCAGCAGGGGACTCTACGAGCAGTACTTC CASRGLYEQYF
NA TRBD1 TRBJ1-6 TRBV20-1 TGCAGTGCTCGCACCGGGACAGGGAATTCACCCCTCCACTTT CSARTGTGNSPLHF
few TRBD1 TRBJ2-1 TRBV6-1 TGTGCCAGCAGTGGAACCCAAACAGGGGGCGCGGGTAATGAGCAGTTCTTC CASSGTQTGGAGNEQFF
NA NA TRBJ2-1 TRBV7-3 TGTGCCAGCAGCCACCCCCTCGGTGAGCAGTTCTTC CASSHPLGEQFF